This TCR beta chain was identified during a study of blood T cell repertoires in COVID-19. TCRdb keeps only in-frame clones here, not all; method: immunoSEQ multiplex PCR. The repertoire holds 200,000 to 250,000 clones, with around nine tenths as singletons. The V end lost 0 bases, the J end lost 8 bases, and 9 bases lay between the germline ends. Germline V gene lookup returns CDR1 LGHDT and CDR2 YNNKEL (reference sequence). The CDR3 is made up of 13 amino acids. This sequence joins TRBV3-1 (or the pseudogene TRBV3-2) and TRBJ2-3; no definite D call. Source material: peripheral blood. The source of this sequence is a woman aged 60-75 years with acute or convalescent COVID-19. The CDR3 protein is CASSQDTLGTQYF. The CDR3 bases are TGTGCCAGCAGCCAAGATACCCTCGGTACGCAGTATTTT.